This T cell receptor (beta chain) was sequenced for a study of cytomegalovirus exposure and HLA in healthy donors. Study-level points and caveats: A later analysis by the authors found several of the most significant clusters apparently linked to common viral pathogens. Highly shared sequence variants in one cluster were likely a sequencing artifact.

Of note for this clone: Its antigen is unknown.

PCR involved 60 Vbeta and 13 Jbeta primers. Using immunoSEQ multiplex PCR, the repertoire was profiled, and TCRdb retains in-frame clones only, with some absent. The sample contains some 150,000 clones, approximately 80% of which appear only once. Germline V lookup: CDR1 ENHRY, CDR2 SYGVKD. Trimming cost V 6 bases and J 0 bases; bases outside gene matches: 6. CDR3 size: 15 residues. The TCR originated in a woman in her 40s in good health and CMV-seropositive. The sequenced sample was PBMCs. V is TRBV10-3 and J is TRBJ2-7; 9 positions agree with TRBD1. CDR3: CAISRDRGDSYEQYF. CDR3 in DNA: TGTGCCATCAGCCGAGACAGGGGGGACTCCTACGAGCAGTACTTC.